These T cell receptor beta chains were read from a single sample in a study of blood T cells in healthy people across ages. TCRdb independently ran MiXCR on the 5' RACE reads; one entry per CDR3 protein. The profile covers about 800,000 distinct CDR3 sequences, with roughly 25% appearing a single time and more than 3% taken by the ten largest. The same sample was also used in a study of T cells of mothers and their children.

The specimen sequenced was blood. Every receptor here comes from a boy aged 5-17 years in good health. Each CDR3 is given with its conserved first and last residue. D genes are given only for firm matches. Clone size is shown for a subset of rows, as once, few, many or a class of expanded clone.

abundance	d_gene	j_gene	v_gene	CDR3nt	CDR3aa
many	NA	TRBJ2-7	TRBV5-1	TGCGCCAGCAGCTTGGGACAGGAGAGCTCCTACGAGCAGTACTTC	CASSLGQESSYEQYF
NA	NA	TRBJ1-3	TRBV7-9	TGTGCCAGCAGCTCTGGAGGGACCCGAGGAAACACCATATATTTT	CASSSGGTRGNTIYF
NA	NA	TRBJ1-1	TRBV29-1	TGCAGCGTTGAAAACAGGGTTTTGAGAGGCACTGAAGCTTTCTTT	CSVENRVLRGTEAFF
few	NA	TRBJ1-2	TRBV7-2	TGTGCCAGCAGCTCGTACCAGGGAATTGGCTACACCTTC	CASSSYQGIGYTF
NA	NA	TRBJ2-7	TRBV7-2	TGTGCCAGCAGCTTACGTCCGATGGTCTACGAGCAGTACTTC	CASSLRPMVYEQYF
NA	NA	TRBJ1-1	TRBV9	TGTGCCAGCAGCGTAGAAGTAGGGTTGGGGGACACTGAAGCTTTCTTT	CASSVEVGLGDTEAFF
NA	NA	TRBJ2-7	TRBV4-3	TGCGCCAGCAGCCAAGATTGGTCCTACGAGCAGTACTTC	CASSQDWSYEQYF
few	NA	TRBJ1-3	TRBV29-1	TGCAGCGACCAGACCGGCCAGAACACCATATATTTT	CSDQTGQNTIYF
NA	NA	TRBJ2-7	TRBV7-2	TGTGCCAGCAGCTTAGCGCTAGGGTGTCCCGGGGACGAGCAGTACTTC	CASSLALGCPGDEQYF
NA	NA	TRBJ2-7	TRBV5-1	TGCGCCAGCAGCTTGCGGGAAGGGGGATACGAGCAGTACTTC	CASSLREGGYEQYF
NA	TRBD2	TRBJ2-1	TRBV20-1	TGCAGTGCTCGGTTTAGCGGGAGGAATGAGCAGTTCTTC	CSARFSGRNEQFF
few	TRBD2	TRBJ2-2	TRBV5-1	TGCGCCAGCAGCTTGACTAGCGGGTCAAACACCGGGGGGCTGTTTTTT	CASSLTSGSNTGGLFF
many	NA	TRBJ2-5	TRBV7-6	TGTGCCAGCAGTTCCGCCGGGTGGACCCAGTACTTC	CASSSAGWTQYF
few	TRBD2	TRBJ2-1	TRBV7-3	TGTGCCAGCAGCTTGTTGGGACTAGCGAATGAGCAGTTCTTC	CASSLLGLANEQFF
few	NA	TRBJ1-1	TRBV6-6	TGTGCCAGCAGAATAGAGGACGGCCCTGGGGCTTTCTTT	CASRIEDGPGAFF
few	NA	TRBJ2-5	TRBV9	TGTGCCAGCAGCGTAGAGACAAGCCAAGAGACCCAGTACTTC	CASSVETSQETQYF
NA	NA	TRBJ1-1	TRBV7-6	TGTGCCAGCAGCTTAGGGGGGACGGTGAACACTGAAGCTTTCTTT	CASSLGGTVNTEAFF
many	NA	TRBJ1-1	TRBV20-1	TGCAGTGCTAGACCTGGCAGGATGAACACTGAAGCTTTCTTT	CSARPGRMNTEAFF
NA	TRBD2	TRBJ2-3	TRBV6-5	TGTGCCAGCGGACTCGCGGGGGACACAGATACGCAGTATTTT	CASGLAGDTDTQYF
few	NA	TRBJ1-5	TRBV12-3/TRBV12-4	TGTGCCAGCAGTTTGGTTCGGACAGCTTATAGCAATCAGCCCCAGCATTTT	CASSLVRTAYSNQPQHF
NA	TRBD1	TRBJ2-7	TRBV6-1	TGTGCCAGCACTCAAGAGGGGGGACAGGGGTACTACGAGCAGTACTTC	CASTQEGGQGYYEQYF
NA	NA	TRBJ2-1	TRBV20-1	TGCAGTGCTAGAGATGGAGGGGAGACCTACAATGAGCAGTTCTTC	CSARDGGETYNEQFF
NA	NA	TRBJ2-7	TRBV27	TGTGCCAGCAGTTGGTCAACCGGGTGGTCCTACGAGCAGTACTTC	CASSWSTGWSYEQYF
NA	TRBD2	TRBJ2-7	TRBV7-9	TGTGCCAGCAGCTCTAGCGGGGGGATCGGCGAGCAGTACTTC	CASSSSGGIGEQYF
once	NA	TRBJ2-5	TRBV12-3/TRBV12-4	TGTGCCAGCAGCCCCGTTGGGTTATACGAGCAGTGCTTC	CASSPVGLYEQCF
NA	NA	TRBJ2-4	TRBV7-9	TGTGCCAGCAGCTCGACAGCGGAAAACATTCAGTACTTC	CASSSTAENIQYF
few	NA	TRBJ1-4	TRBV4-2	TGTGCCAGCAGCCAAGATGATATCGAGGGGAGTTGGGAAAAACTGTTTTTT	CASSQDDIEGSWEKLFF
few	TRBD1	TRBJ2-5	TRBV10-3	TGTGCCATCAGTCCGGGACAGGGAGGAGAGACCCAGTACTTC	CAISPGQGGETQYF
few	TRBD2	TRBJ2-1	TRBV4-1	TGCGCCAGCAGCCAAGTACTAGCGGGAGTTGTCTACAATGAGCAGTTCTTC	CASSQVLAGVVYNEQFF
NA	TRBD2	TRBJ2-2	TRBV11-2	TGTGCCAGCAGCTCCGCAGCACTAGCGGGAGGAAACACCGGGGAGCTGTTTTTT	CASSSAALAGGNTGELFF
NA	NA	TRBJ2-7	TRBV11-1	TGTGCCAGCAGCTTAGCGTACCGGACCTACGAGCAGTACTTC	CASSLAYRTYEQYF
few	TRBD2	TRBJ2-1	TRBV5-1	TGCGCCAGCAGCATCCCTAGCGGGAGAGCCTACAATGAGCAGTTCTTC	CASSIPSGRAYNEQFF
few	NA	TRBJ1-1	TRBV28	TGTGCCAGCACAGCCGGGGGCGTATCCACTGAAGCTTTCTTT	CASTAGGVSTEAFF
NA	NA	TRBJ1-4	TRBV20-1	TGCAGTGCTAGAGTGCCCGACAGACTAAAACTGTTTTTT	CSARVPDRLKLFF
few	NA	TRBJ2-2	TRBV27	TGTGCCAGCAGTTTAAGAGGACTTCTGAACACCGGGGAGCTGTTTTTT	CASSLRGLLNTGELFF
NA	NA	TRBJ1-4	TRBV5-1	TGCGCCAGCAGCTTCTTTGGCTCAACTACAGGGCCAACTAATGAAAAACTGTTTTTT	CASSFFGSTTGPTNEKLFF
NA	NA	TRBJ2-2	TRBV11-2	TGCGCCAGCAGCTTGCGGGGACCCCCGGGGACCGGGGAGCTGTTTTTT	CASSLRGPPGTGELFF
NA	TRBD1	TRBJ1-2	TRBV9	TGTGCCAGCAGCGAGACAGGGGGCAATGGCGGCTACACCTTC	CASSETGGNGGYTF
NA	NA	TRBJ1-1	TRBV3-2	TGTGCCAGGGGACAGGGGAACACTGAAGCTTTCTTT	CARGQGNTEAFF
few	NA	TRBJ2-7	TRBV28	TGTGCCAGCAGCTGGGCAGGGAAGAACGAGCAGTACTTC	CASSWAGKNEQYF
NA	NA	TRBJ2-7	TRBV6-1	TGTGCCAGCAGTCGTCCAGACCGGGACGGTCGCTACGAGCAGTACTTC	CASSRPDRDGRYEQYF
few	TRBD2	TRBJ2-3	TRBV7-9	TGTGCCAGCAGCTTATATACTAGCGGATTAGATACGCAGTATTTT	CASSLYTSGLDTQYF
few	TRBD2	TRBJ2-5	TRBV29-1	TGCAGCGTTGCCGGGACTAGCGGGTCCGTACGGGAGACCCAGTACTTC	CSVAGTSGSVRETQYF
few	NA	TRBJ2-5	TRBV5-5	TGTGCCAGCAGCTTGCCCCTCACAGAGACCCAGTACTTC	CASSLPLTETQYF
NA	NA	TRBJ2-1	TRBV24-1	TGTGCCACCAGTGATTTTTCAAACAATGAGCAGTTCTTC	CATSDFSNNEQFF
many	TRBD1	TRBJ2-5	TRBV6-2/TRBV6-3	TGTGCCAGCAGAACAGGGGGAGAGACCCAGTACTTC	CASRTGGETQYF
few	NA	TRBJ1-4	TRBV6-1	TGTGCCAGCAGAAACCCGCTCGCCAGGTTAGGAGAAGAGTCCGAAAAACTGTTTTTT	CASRNPLARLGEESEKLFF
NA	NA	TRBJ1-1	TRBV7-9	TGTGCCAGCAGCTTACCCACTTCAGTACGGGCTTTCTTT	CASSLPTSVRAFF
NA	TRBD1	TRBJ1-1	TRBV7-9	TGTGCCAGCGGAAACAGGGGGGCGAACACTGAAGCTTTCTTT	CASGNRGANTEAFF
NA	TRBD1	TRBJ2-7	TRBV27	TGTGCCAGCAGGACGAGGACAGGGACTTCCTACGAGCAGTACTTC	CASRTRTGTSYEQYF
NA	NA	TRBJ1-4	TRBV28	TGTGCCAGCAACCTCGGACTGACAACTAATGAAAAACTGTTTTTT	CASNLGLTTNEKLFF
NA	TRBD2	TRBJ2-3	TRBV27	TGTGCTGTGAGCGGGGGGACTGCTAGCACAGATACGCAGTATTTT	CAVSGGTASTDTQYF
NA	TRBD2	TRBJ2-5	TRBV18	TGTGCCAGCTCCCCGGGAGGGGCGAAAGAGACCCAGTACTTC	CASSPGGAKETQYF
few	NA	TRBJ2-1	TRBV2	TGTGCCAGCAGTCCTCAGCGGCTAACCTACAATGAGCAGTTCTTC	CASSPQRLTYNEQFF
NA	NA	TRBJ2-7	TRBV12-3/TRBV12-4	TGTGCCAGCAGCATAGGACCGAGCTACGAGCAGTACTTC	CASSIGPSYEQYF
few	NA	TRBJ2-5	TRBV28	TGTGCCAGCAGCTCCGACCGTACAGCCGTGAGACAAGAGACCCAGTACTTC	CASSSDRTAVRQETQYF
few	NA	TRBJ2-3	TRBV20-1	TGCAGTGCTAGCACGTGGACAGATACGCAGTATTTT	CSASTWTDTQYF
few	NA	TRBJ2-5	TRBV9	TGTGCCAGCAGCGTAGGTGGTTCCCAAGAGACCCAGTACTTC	CASSVGGSQETQYF
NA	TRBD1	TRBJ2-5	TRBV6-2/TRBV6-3	TGTGCCAGCACTTACAGGGGTGTCGGACTCCAAGAGACCCAGTACTTC	CASTYRGVGLQETQYF